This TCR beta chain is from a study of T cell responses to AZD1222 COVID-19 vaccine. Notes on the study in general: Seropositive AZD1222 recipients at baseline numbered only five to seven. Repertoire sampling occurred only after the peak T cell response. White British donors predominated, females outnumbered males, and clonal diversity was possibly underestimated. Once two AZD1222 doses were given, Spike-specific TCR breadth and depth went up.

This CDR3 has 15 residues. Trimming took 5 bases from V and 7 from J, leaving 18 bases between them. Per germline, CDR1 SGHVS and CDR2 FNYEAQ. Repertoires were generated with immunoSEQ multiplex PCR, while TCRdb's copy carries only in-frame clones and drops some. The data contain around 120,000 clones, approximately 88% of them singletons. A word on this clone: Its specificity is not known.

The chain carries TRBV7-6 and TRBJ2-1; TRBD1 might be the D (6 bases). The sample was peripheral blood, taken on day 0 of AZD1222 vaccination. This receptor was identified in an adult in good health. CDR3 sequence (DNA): TGTGCCAGCAGCGTCAACAGGGAGATTGGGAATGAGCAGTTCTTC. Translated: CASSVNREIGNEQFF.